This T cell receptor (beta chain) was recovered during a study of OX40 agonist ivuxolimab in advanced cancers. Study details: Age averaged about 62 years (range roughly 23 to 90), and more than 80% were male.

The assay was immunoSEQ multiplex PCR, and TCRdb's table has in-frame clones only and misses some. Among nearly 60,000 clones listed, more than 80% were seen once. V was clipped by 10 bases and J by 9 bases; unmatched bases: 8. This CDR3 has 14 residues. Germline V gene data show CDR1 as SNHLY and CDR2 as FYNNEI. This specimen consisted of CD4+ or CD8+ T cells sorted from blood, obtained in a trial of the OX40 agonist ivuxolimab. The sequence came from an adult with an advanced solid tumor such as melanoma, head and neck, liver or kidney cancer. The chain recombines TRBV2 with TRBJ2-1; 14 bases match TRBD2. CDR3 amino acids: CATGTSGGDGEQFF. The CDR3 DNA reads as TGTGCCACCGGGACTAGCGGGGGAGATGGTGAGCAGTTCTTC.